Listed here are 13 T cell receptor beta chains from one sample, sequenced in a study of blood T cell repertoires in COVID-19. Here immunoSEQ multiplex PCR was the method, and the copy in TCRdb shows in-frame clones only, minus some. The table has a few hundred thousand clones, roughly 90% seen once; the top ten hold approximately 4%. Material: PBMCs or T cells enriched from blood (not recorded which). The receptors were gathered from a woman aged 18-29 years with acute COVID-19.

The chain recombines TRBV19 with TRBJ2-6; TRBD2 matches at 12 bases. Germline trimming cut 4 bases from V and 1 base from J; bases unmatched to any gene: 2. This CDR3 is built from 17 residues. Germline V gene data show CDR1 as LNHDA and CDR2 as SQIVND (reference sequence). CDR3 sequence (DNA): TGTGCCAGTAGTACAACTAGCGGGAGGTCTGGGGCCAACGTCCTGACTTTC. Protein sequence: CASSTTSGRSGANVLTF.

J is TRBJ1-2 and V is TRBV28; a possible D gene is TRBD1 (5 bases). Trimming took off 2 bases at V and 8 bases at J, with 9 bases between the two ends. Looked up from germline, CDR1 is MDHEN and CDR2 is SYDVKM. The CDR3 length is 12 residues. DNA for the CDR3: TGTGCCAGCAGTTTAATCGGGGGAGGCTACACCTTC. Its protein product is CASSLIGGGYTF.

This clone was detected once. This chain joins TRBV7-3 and TRBJ2-1; no clear D gene. Germline assignment: CDR1 SGHTA and CDR2 FQGTGA. The V end was cut by 2 bases, the J end by 5 bases, with 10 bases between. The CDR3 spans 14 residues. Here the CDR3 reads CASSLGSSDNEQFF. DNA for the CDR3: TGTGCCAGCAGCTTAGGCTCCTCTGACAATGAGCAGTTCTTC.

The rearrangement joins TRBV2 to TRBJ2-1, with unresolved D. V dropped 10 bases and J dropped 3 bases, with 16 bases sitting between them. CDR3 length: 14 residues. Germline lookup yields CDR1 SNHLY and CDR2 FYNNEI. CDR3 protein: CATLQSLSYNEQFF. The DNA of the CDR3 is TGTGCCACCTTACAGAGTTTGAGCTACAATGAGCAGTTCTTC.

The rearrangement uses TRBV7-9 and TRBJ1-2, with 10 positions matching TRBD1. The CDR3 runs 15 residues. Germline loops: CDR1 SEHNR, CDR2 FQNEAQ (reference sequence). After removal of 4 bases from V and 3 bases from J, the junction contained 5 bases not matched to a gene. CDR3 loop: CASSSGQGLDYGYTF. CDR3 DNA sequence: TGTGCCAGCAGCTCGGGACAGGGGCTCGACTATGGCTACACCTTC.

CDR3 loop: CASSPLAGGLEQFF. CDR3 DNA: TGTGCCAGCTCACCGCTAGCGGGAGGGTTAGAGCAGTTCTTC. V usage is TRBV18 and J usage is TRBJ2-1, with 12 bases that match TRBD2. Looked up from germline, CDR1 is KGHSH and CDR2 is LQKENI. V lost 3 bases, J lost 10 bases, and 4 bases stayed unmatched. The CDR3 loop spans 14 amino acids.

The V and J genes are TRBV19 and TRBJ1-1; D gene unclear. CDR1 and CDR2 (germline): LNHDA, SQIVND (reference sequence). The CDR3 sequence is 13 residues long. V lost 3 bases and J lost 2, with 7 bases in between. The CDR3 bases are TGTGCCAGTAGTATTTATCTTAACACTGAAGCTTTCTTT. Translated, it gives CASSIYLNTEAFF. Full variable domain (missing parts from reference TRBV19 and TRBJ1-1): DGGITQSPKYLFRKEGQNVTLSCEQNLNHDAMYWYRQDPGQGLRLIYYSQIVNDFQKGDIAEGYSVSREKKESFPLTVTSAQKNPTAFYLCASSIYLNTEAFFGQGTRLTVV.

This clone is a singleton in its sample. The chain joins TRBV5-1 to TRBJ2-5; D unresolved. The CDR3 totals 14 residues. Germline loops: CDR1 SGHRS, CDR2 YFSETQ. Trimming stripped 4 bases from V and 2 bases from J, with 12 bases between. The CDR3 bases are TGCGCCAGCAGCACGGCGACTTATCAAGAGACCCAGTACTTC. Translated: CASSTATYQETQYF.

The V call is TRBV20-1, the J call TRBJ2-7, with 10 nucleotides matching TRBD2. The V segment lost 3 bases and the J segment 2 bases; nucleotides outside the gene matches: 7. This CDR3 has 15 amino acids. Germline loops: CDR1 DFQATT, CDR2 SNEGSKA (reference sequence). In DNA form, the CDR3 reads TGCAGTGCTAGTCCTAGCGGGAGATGGACCTACGAGCAGTACTTC. This translates into CSASPSGRWTYEQYF.

This clone was counted a single time. The chain carries TRBV6-5 and TRBJ2-7, with TRBD1 matching over 7 bases. The CDR3 totals 15 residues. CDR1 and CDR2 from the germline V gene are MNHEY and SVGAGI. J lost 7 bases, V lost 0 bases, and 9 bases had no gene match. CDR3 sequence reads: CASSYSRGQGFEQYF. In nucleotides, the CDR3 is TGTGCCAGCAGTTACTCGAGGGGGCAGGGATTTGAGCAGTACTTC.

The V and J genes are TRBV5-1 and TRBJ1-2; 7 bases align to TRBD1. J was trimmed by 4 bases and V by 0 bases; bases with no gene match: 3. Germline loops: CDR1 SGHRS, CDR2 YFSETQ. There are 14 residues in the CDR3. The CDR3 protein is CASSLGRDSYGYTF. CDR3 nucleotides: TGCGCCAGCAGCTTGGGGCGGGACAGCTATGGCTACACCTTC.

The CDR3 bases are TGTGCCAGTAAAGCTAGCGGGGTGGGAAACACCATATATTTT. Translation: CASKASGVGNTIYF. V is TRBV27 and J is TRBJ1-3; D gene unclear. Per the germline V gene, CDR1 is MNHEY and CDR2 is SMNVEV (reference sequence). The CDR3 spans 14 residues. The V end lost 9 bases, the J end lost 4 bases, and 16 bases lay between the germline ends.

This clone was counted a few times. The chain recombines TRBV4-1 with TRBJ1-5; tentatively, D is TRBD1 (6 bases). V lost 1 base and J lost 9, with 13 bases in between. Germline CDR1 and CDR2: MGHRA and YSYEKL. The CDR3 extends over 14 amino acids. The DNA of the CDR3 is TGCGCCAGCAGCCAAGCCACAGGGCTGGGGCCCCAGCATTTT. Translating gives CASSQATGLGPQHF.